The clone carrying this T cell receptor (beta chain) was observed at least ten times. TCRdb re-called the 5' RACE reads through MiXCR, storing one row per CDR3 protein. The sample has about 24,000 distinct CDR3 sequences; under 4% are singletons. Per the germline V gene, CDR1 is SEHNR and CDR2 is FQNEAQ (reference sequence). V lost 5 bases to trimming and J lost 4 bases; unmatched junction nucleotides: 11. The CDR3 runs to 16 residues. The time point is: sample taken at primary tumor resection. Unsorted whole RNA of tumor, nontumor lung or frozen PBMC was sequenced. The donors, roughly 70 patients with untreated early-stage non-small cell lung cancer, provided the samples. The data stem from a study of spatial heterogeneity in lung cancer.

The sequence came from a female donor with early-stage non-small cell lung cancer. The chain uses TRBV7-9 and TRBJ2-1; 7 bases align to TRBD2. The sequencing used PBMCs, collected at surgery. CDR3 sequence (DNA): TGTGCCAGCAGCCCTGCGCCAGCGGGAATATACAATGAGCAGTTCTTC. Encoded protein: CASSPAPAGIYNEQFF.